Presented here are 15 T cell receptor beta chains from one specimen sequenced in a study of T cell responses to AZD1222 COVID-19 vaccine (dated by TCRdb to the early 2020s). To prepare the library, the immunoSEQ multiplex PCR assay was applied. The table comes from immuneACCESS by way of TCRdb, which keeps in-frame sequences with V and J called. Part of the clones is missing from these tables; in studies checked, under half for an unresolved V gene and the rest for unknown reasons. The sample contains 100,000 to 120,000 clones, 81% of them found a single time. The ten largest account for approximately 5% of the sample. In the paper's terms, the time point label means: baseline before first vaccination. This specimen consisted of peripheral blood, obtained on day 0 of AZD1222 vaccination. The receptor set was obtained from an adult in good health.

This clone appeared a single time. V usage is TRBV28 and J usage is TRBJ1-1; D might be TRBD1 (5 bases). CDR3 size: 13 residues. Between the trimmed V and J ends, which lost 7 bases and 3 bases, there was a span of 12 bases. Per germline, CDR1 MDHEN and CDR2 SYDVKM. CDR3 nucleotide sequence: TGTGCCAGCATTAACGGGGGGGACACTGAAGCTTTCTTT. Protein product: CASINGGDTEAFF.

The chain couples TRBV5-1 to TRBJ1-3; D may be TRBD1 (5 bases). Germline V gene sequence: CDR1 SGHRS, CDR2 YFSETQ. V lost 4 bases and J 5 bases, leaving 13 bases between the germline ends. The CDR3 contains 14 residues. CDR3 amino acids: CASSPPGPRNTIYF. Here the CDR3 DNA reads TGCGCCAGCAGCCCCCCGGGACCCCGAAACACCATATATTTT. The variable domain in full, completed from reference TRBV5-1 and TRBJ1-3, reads KAGVTQTPRYLIKTRGQQVTLSCSPISGHRSVSWYQQTPGQGLQFLFEYFSETQRNKGNFPGRFSGRQFSNSRSEMNVSTLELGDSALYLCASSPPGPRNTIYFGEGSWLTVV.

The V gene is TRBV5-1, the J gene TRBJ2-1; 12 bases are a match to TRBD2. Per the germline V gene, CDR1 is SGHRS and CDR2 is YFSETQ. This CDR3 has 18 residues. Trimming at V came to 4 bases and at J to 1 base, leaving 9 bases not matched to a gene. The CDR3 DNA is TGCGCCAGCAGCACCGGGACTAGCGGGTCTCGGTCCTACAATGAGCAGTTCTTC. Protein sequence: CASSTGTSGSRSYNEQFF.

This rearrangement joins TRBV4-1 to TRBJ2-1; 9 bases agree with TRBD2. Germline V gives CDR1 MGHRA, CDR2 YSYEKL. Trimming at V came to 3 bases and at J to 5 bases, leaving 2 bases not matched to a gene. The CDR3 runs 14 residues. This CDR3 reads CASSHIAGDNEQFF. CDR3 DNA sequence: TGCGCCAGCAGCCATATAGCGGGGGACAATGAGCAGTTCTTC.

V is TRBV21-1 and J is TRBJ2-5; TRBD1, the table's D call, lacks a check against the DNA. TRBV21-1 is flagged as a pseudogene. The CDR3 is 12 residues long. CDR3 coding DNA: TGTGCCAGCAGCAACAGGGCAGAGACCCAGTACTTC. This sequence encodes CASSNRAETQYF.

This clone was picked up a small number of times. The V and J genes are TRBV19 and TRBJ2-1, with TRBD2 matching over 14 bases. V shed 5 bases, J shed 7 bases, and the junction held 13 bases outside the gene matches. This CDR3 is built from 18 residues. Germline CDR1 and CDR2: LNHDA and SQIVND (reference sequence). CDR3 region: CASSPHPGTSGRWNEQFF. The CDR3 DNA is TGTGCCAGTAGTCCCCATCCCGGGACTAGCGGGAGATGGAATGAGCAGTTCTTC.

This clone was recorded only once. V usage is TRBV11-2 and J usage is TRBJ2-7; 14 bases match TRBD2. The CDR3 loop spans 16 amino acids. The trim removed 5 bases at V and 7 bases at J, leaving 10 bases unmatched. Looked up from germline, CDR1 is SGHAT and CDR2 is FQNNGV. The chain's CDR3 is CASSKGLAGVLREQYF. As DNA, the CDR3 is TGTGCCAGCAGCAAGGGACTAGCGGGAGTTCTGAGGGAGCAGTACTTC.

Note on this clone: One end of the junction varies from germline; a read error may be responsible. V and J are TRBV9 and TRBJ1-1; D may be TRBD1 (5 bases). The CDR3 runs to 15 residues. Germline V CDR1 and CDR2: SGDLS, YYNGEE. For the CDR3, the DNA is TGTACCAGCAGCCCTAGGGGAGAAGTTAACACTGAAGCTTTCTTT. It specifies CTSSPRGEVNTEAFF. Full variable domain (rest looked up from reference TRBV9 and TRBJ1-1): DSGVTQTPKHLITATGQRVTLRCSPRSGDLSVYWYQQSLDQGLQFLIQYYNGEERAKGNILERFSAQQFPDLHSELNLSSLELGDSALYFCTSSPRGEVNTEAFFGQGTRLTVV.

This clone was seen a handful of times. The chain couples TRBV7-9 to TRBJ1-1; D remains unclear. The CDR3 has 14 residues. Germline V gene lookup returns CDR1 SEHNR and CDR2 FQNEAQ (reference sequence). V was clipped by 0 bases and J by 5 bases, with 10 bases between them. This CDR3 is CASSLAIVGTEAFF. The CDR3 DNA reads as TGTGCCAGCAGCTTAGCGATTGTGGGTACTGAAGCTTTCTTT.

The CDR3 reads CASSRQGDTQYF. The CDR3, as DNA: TGTGCCAGCAGTCGACAGGGTGATACGCAGTATTTT. The chain recombines TRBV12-3 or TRBV12-4 with TRBJ2-3, with TRBD1 matching over 7 bases. This CDR3 spans 12 amino acids. Trimming took 5 bases from V and 6 from J; bases not matched to a gene: 2.

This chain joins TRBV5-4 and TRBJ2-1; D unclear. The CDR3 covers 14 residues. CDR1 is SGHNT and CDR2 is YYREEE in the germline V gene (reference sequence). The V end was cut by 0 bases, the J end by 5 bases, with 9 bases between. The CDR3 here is CASSLGNTNNEQFF. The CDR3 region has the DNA TGTGCCAGCAGCTTGGGTAACACCAACAATGAGCAGTTCTTC.

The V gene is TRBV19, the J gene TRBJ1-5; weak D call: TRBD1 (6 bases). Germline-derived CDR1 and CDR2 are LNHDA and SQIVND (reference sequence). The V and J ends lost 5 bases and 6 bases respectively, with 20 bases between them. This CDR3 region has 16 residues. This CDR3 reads CASSLGLGGFGQPQHF. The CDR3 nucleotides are TGTGCCAGTAGTCTCGGGTTAGGGGGATTCGGTCAGCCCCAGCATTTT. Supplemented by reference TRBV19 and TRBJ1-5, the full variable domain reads DGGITQSPKYLFRKEGQNVTLSCEQNLNHDAMYWYRQDPGQGLRLIYYSQIVNDFQKGDIAEGYSVSREKKESFPLTVTSAQKNPTAFYLCASSLGLGGFGQPQHFGDGTRLSIL.

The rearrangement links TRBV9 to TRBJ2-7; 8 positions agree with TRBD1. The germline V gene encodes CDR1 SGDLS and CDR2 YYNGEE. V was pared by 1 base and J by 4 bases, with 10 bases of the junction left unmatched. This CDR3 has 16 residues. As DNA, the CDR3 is TGTGCCAGCAGCGTATTGGCTCAGGGGGCGCGGTACGAGCAGTACTTC. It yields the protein CASSVLAQGARYEQYF.

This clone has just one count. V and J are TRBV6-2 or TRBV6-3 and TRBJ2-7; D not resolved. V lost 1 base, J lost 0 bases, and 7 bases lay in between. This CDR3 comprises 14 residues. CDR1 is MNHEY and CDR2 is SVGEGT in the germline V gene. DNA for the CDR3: TGTGCCAGCAGTTACTGGCGTGCCTCCTACGAGCAGTACTTC. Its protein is CASSYWRASYEQYF.

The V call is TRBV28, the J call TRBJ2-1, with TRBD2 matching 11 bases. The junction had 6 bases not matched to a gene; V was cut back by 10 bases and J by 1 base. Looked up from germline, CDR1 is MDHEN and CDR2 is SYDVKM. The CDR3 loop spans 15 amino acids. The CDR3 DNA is TGTGCCACATCTAGCGGGGGGCTTTCCTACAATGAGCAGTTCTTC. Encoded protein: CATSSGGLSYNEQFF.